This T cell receptor (beta chain) was found in a study of identical twins. Template switching introduced a universal primer site, and the cDNA bore unique molecular identifiers. A single record per CDR3 protein comes from TCRdb applying MiXCR to the 5' RACE reads. This sample yields roughly 350,000 distinct CDR3 sequences, of which 9% to 15% are seen a single time; about 7% belongs to the top ten. V was cut by 3 bases and J by 4 bases, with 19 bases left in between. The V gene's germline CDR1 is SGDLS and CDR2 YYNGEE. This CDR3 contains 16 residues. This clonotype was recorded a few times. No antigen is known for it. Broader study findings: Cross-sectional statistical analysis was relied on for the conclusions, without the same donors being followed.

The same sample was also studied in work on yellow fever vaccine responses in identical twins.

Material: CD8+ T cells sorted from blood. The origin of this receptor is a young woman in good health. The chain recombines TRBV9 with TRBJ1-1; D is undetermined. The CDR3 loop reads CASSATGSGRVTEAFF. The CDR3 region has the DNA TGTGCCAGCAGCGCGACCGGGAGCGGTCGGGTCACTGAAGCTTTCTTT.